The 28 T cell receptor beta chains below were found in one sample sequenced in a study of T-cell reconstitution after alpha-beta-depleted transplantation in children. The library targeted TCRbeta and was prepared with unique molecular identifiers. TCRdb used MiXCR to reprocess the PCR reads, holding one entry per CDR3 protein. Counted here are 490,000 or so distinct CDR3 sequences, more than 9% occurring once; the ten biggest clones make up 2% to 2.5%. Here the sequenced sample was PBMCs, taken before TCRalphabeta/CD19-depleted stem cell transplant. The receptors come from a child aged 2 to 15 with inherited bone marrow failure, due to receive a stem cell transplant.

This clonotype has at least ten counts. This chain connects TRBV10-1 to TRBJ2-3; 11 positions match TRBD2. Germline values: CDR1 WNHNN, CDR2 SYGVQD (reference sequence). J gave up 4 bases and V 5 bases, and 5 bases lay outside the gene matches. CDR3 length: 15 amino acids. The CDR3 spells CASSLTSGIADTQYF. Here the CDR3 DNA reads TGCGCCAGCAGTCTGACTAGCGGGATAGCAGATACGCAGTATTTT.

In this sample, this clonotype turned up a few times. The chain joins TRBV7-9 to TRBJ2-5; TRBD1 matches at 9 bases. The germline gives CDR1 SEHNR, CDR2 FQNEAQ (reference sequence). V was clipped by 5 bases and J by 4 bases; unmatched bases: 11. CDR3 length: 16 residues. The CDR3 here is CASSTRTGAPIETQYF. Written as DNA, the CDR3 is TGTGCCAGCAGCACCCGGACAGGGGCCCCGATAGAGACCCAGTACTTC.

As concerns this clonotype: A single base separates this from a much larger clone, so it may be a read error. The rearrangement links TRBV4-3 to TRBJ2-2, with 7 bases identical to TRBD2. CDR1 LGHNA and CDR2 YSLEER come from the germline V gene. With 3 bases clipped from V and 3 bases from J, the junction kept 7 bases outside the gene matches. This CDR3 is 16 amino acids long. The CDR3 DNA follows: TGCGCCAGCAGCCAGGACGGGAGGTTAGACACCGGGGAGCTGTTTTTT. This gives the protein CASSQDGRLDTGELFF.

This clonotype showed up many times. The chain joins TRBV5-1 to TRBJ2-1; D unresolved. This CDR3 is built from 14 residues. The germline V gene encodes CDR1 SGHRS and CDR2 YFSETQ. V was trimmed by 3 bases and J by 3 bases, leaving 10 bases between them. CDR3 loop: CASSSLDNYNEQFF. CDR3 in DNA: TGCGCCAGCAGCTCCCTCGACAACTACAATGAGCAGTTCTTC.

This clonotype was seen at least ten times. CDR3 sequence (DNA): TGTGCCAGCAGTTTACCAAAGAGCGAGCAGTACTTC. Translated, it gives CASSLPKSEQYF. The V gene is TRBV28, the J gene TRBJ2-7, with D unresolved. With 2 bases removed from V and 6 bases from J, the gap between germline ends came to 8 bases. The CDR3 is 12 residues long. Germline loops: CDR1 MDHEN, CDR2 SYDVKM.

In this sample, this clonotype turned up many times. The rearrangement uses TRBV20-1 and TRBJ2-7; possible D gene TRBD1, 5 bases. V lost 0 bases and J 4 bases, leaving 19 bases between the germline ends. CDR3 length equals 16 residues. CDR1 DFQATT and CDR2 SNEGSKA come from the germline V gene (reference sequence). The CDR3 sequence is CSARDLYPQGIYEQYF. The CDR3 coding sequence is TGCAGTGCTAGAGATCTTTATCCCCAGGGAATTTACGAGCAGTACTTC.

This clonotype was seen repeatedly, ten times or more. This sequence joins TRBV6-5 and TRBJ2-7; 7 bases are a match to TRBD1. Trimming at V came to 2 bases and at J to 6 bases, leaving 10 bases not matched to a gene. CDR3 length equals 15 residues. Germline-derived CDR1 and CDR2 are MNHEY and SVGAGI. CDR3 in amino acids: CASSYAKLTGAEQYF. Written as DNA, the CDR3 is TGTGCCAGCAGTTACGCGAAACTCACAGGGGCCGAGCAGTACTTC.

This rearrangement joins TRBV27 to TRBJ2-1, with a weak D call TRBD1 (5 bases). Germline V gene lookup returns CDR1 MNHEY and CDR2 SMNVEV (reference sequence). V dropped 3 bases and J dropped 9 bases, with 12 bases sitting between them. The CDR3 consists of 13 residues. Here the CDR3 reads CASSFSRGPEQFF. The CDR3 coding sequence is TGTGCCAGCAGTTTCAGTAGGGGTCCTGAGCAGTTCTTC.

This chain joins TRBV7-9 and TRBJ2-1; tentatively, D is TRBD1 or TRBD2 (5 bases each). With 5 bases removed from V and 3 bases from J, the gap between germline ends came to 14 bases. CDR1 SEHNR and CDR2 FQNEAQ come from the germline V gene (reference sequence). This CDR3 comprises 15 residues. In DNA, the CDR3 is TGTGCCAGCAGCCCAGGGACGTGGGGCTACAATGAGCAGTTCTTC. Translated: CASSPGTWGYNEQFF.

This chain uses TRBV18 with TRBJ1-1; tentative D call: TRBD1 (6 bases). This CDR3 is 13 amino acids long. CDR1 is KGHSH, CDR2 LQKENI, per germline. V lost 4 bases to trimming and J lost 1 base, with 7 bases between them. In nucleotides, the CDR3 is TGTGCCAGCTCACGACAGGAGAACACTGAAGCTTTCTTT. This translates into CASSRQENTEAFF.

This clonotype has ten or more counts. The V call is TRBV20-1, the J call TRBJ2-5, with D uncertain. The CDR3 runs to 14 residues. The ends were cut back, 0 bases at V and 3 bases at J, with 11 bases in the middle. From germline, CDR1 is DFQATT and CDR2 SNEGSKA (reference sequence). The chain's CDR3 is CSARDLGNEETQYF. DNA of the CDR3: TGCAGTGCTAGAGATCTTGGAAACGAAGAGACCCAGTACTTC.

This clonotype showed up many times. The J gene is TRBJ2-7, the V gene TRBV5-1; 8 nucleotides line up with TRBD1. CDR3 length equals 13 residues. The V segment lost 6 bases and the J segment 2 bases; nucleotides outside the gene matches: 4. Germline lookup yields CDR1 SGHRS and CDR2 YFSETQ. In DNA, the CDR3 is TGCGCCAGCACCGGGACAGGAACCTACGAGCAGTACTTC. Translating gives CASTGTGTYEQYF.

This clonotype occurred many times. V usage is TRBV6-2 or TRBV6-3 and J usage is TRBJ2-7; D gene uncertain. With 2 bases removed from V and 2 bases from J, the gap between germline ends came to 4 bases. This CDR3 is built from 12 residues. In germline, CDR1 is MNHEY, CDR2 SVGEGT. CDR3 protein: CASSYATYEQYF. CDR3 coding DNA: TGTGCCAGCAGTTACGCCACCTACGAGCAGTACTTC.

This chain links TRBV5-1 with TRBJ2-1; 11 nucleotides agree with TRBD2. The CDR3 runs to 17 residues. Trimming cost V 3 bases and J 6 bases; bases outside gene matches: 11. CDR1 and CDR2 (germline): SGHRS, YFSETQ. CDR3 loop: CASSWVPGLAVGNEQFF. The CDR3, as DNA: TGCGCCAGCAGCTGGGTACCGGGACTAGCGGTAGGCAATGAGCAGTTCTTC.

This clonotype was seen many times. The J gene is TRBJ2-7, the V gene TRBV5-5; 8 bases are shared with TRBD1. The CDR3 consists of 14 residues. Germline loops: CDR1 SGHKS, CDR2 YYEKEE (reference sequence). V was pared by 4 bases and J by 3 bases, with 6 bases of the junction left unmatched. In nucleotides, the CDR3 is TGTGCCAGCAGCGCGGGACAGGCGAACTACGAGCAGTACTTC. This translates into CASSAGQANYEQYF.

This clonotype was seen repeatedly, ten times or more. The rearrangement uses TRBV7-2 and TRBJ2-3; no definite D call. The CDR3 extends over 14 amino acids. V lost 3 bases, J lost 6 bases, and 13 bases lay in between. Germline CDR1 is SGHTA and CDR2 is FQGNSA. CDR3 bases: TGTGCCAGCAGCTTGGAACTTTACGAGGATACGCAGTATTTT. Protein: CASSLELYEDTQYF.

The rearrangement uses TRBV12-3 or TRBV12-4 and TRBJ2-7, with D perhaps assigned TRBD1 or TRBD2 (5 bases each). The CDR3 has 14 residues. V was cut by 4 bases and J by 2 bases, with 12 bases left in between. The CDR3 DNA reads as TGTGCCAGCAGTTACCGGGACGGGACCTACGAGCAGTACTTC. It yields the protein CASSYRDGTYEQYF.

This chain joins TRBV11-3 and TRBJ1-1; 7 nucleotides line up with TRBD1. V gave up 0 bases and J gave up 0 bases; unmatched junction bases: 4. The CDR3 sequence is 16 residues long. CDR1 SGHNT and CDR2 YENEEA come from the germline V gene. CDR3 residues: CASSLDGQEMNTEAFF. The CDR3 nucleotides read TGTGCCAGCAGCTTAGACGGACAGGAAATGAACACTGAAGCTTTCTTT.

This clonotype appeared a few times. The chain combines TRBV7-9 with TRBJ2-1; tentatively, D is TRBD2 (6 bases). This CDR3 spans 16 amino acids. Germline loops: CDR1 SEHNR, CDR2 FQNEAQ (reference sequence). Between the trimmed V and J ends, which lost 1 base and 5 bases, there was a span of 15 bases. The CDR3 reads CASSLVSGSPDNEQFF. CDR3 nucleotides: TGTGCCAGCAGCTTAGTTTCCGGGAGTCCCGACAATGAGCAGTTCTTC.

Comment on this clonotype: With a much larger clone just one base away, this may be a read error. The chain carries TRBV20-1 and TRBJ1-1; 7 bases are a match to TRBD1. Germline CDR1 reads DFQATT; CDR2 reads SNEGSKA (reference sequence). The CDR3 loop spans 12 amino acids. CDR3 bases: TGCAGCGGATACAGGGGGAACACTGAAGCTTTCTTT. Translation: CSGYRGNTEAFF.

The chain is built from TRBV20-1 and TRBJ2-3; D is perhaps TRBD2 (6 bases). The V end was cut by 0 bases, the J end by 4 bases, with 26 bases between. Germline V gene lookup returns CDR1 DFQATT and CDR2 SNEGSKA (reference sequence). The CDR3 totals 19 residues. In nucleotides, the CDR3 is TGCAGTGCTAGAGATTTTTCCGGGACTCGCTCCGCAAGTCCAGATACGCAGTATTTT. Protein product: CSARDFSGTRSASPDTQYF.

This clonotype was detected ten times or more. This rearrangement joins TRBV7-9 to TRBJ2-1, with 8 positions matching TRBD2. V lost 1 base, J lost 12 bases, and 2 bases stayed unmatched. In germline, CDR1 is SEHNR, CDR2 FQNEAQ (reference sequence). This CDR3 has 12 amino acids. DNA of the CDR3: TGTGCCAGCAGCTTAGGTACTAGCGGGCAGTTCTTC. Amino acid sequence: CASSLGTSGQFF.

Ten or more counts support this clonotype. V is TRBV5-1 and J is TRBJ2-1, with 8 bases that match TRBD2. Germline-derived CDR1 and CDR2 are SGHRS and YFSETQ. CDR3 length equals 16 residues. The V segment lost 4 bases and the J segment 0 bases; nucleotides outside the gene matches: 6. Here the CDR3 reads CASSQLAGNSYNEQFF. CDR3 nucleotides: TGCGCCAGCAGCCAATTAGCGGGAAACTCCTACAATGAGCAGTTCTTC.

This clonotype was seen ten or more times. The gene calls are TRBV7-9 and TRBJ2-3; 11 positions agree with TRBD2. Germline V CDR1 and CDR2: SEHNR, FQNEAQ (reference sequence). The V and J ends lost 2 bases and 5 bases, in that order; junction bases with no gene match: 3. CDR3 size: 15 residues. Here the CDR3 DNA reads TGTGCCAGCAGCTTATTGACTAGCGGGAAAGATACGCAGTATTTT. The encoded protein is CASSLLTSGKDTQYF.

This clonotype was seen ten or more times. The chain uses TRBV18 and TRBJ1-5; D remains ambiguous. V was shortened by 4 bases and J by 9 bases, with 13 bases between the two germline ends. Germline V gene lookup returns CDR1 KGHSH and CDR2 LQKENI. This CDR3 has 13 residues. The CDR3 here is CASSLQAAGPQHF. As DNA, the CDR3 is TGTGCCAGCTCACTCCAGGCTGCCGGGCCCCAGCATTTT.

In nucleotides, the CDR3 is TGTGCCAGTTCAGGGTACCATGAGCAGTTCTTC. It translates to CASSGYHEQFF. This sequence joins TRBV25-1 and TRBJ2-1; D is perhaps TRBD1 (5 bases). V shed 9 bases and J shed 8 bases, with 11 bases lying between them. The CDR3 extends over 11 amino acids. The germline gives CDR1 MGHDK, CDR2 SYGVNS.

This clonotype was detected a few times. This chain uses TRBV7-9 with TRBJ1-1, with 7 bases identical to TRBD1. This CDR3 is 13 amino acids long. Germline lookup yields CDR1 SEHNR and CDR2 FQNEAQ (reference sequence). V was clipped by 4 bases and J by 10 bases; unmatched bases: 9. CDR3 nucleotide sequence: TGTGCCAGCAGCTATGGACAGGCCAGGAGAGCTTTCTTT. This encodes CASSYGQARRAFF.

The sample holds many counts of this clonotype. CDR3 amino acids: CASSLWPQDTQYF. The CDR3 coding sequence is TGTGCCAGCAGCTTATGGCCCCAGGATACGCAGTATTTT. The rearrangement links TRBV7-2 to TRBJ2-3; D ambiguous. CDR3 length: 13 residues. The V gene's germline CDR1 is SGHTA and CDR2 FQGNSA. Deletions cut 2 bases from V and 6 bases from J, with 9 bases between.